A single sample is the source of the 32 T cell receptor beta chains below, sequenced in a study of blood T cell repertoires in COVID-19. The assay was immunoSEQ multiplex PCR, and TCRdb's table has in-frame clones only and misses some. In the table there are 90,000 to 120,000 clones, less than 85% of which are singletons. Source material: peripheral blood. The receptors here all came from a man aged 70 or older with active or convalescent COVID-19.

The sample holds a few counts of this clone. This sequence joins TRBV5-6 and TRBJ1-1, with 7 nucleotides matching TRBD1. Unmatched junction bases numbered 8, after V lost 7 bases and J lost 2 bases. Germline CDR1 SGHDT, CDR2 YYEEEE. The CDR3 is 14 amino acids. CDR3 sequence: CASSFRDRNTEAFF. DNA of the CDR3: TGTGCCAGCTCTTTCCGGGACAGAAACACTGAAGCTTTCTTT.

The rearrangement links TRBV6-5 to TRBJ2-7; a weak D match, TRBD1 (6 bases). V lost 9 bases, J lost 4 bases, and 7 bases lay in between. CDR1 and CDR2 (germline): MNHEY, SVGAGI. The CDR3 is 10 amino acids. The CDR3 region has the DNA TGTGCCAGTGGACAGTACGAGCAGTACTTC. Translating gives CASGQYEQYF.

The chain is built from TRBV6-5 and TRBJ2-1, with D maybe TRBD2 (5 bases). The CDR3 length is 15 residues. V lost 8 bases and J lost 4, with 18 bases in between. CDR1 is MNHEY, CDR2 SVGAGI, per germline. Here the CDR3 DNA reads TGTGCCAGCGGAATTCAGCGGCCCCTATACAATGAGCAGTTCTTC. Its translation is CASGIQRPLYNEQFF.

The CDR3 sequence: CATAGTGREKLFF. The DNA for the CDR3 is TGTGCCACCGCCGGGACAGGGAGGGAAAAACTGTTTTTT. The chain has TRBV2 and TRBJ1-4; 9 positions match TRBD1. The CDR3 length is 13 residues. Germline V gene lookup returns CDR1 SNHLY and CDR2 FYNNEI. With V trimmed by 10 bases and J by 8 bases, 8 bases remained unmatched.

The CDR3: CASSDREGEKLFF. The CDR3 DNA is TGTGCCAGCAGTGACAGGGAGGGTGAAAAACTGTTTTTT. The genes are TRBV6-4 and TRBJ1-4; D remains ambiguous. Trimming pared 2 bases from V and 7 bases from J, leaving 8 bases between. From germline, CDR1 is MRHNA and CDR2 SNTAGT. This CDR3 is built from 13 residues.

This rearrangement joins TRBV28 to TRBJ1-1, with unresolved D. From germline, CDR1 is MDHEN and CDR2 SYDVKM. V was pared by 8 bases and J by 1 base, with 11 bases between. CDR3 length equals 13 residues. The CDR3 region is CASSSQANTEAFF. As DNA, the CDR3 is TGTGCCAGCTCCTCCCAGGCGAACACTGAAGCTTTCTTT.

J is TRBJ2-3 and V is TRBV4-1; 9 nucleotides match TRBD2. V lost 0 bases and J lost 5; bases outside the gene matches: 6. The CDR3 consists of 16 residues. Per the germline V gene, CDR1 is MGHRA and CDR2 is YSYEKL. DNA for the CDR3: TGCGCCAGCAGCCAAGAAGCAAGCGGGAGGCAAGATACGCAGTATTTT. It encodes CASSQEASGRQDTQYF.

The chain joins TRBV7-3 to TRBJ2-2; 10 bases agree with TRBD2. Germline V gene sequence: CDR1 SGHTA, CDR2 FQGTGA. The CDR3 spans 13 residues. V trimming: 8 bases; J trimming: 6 bases; junction bases outside the gene matches: 3. Written as DNA, the CDR3 is TGTGCCAGCTCCAGCGGGAGGGCCGGGGAGCTGTTTTTT. It translates to CASSSGRAGELFF.

This chain connects TRBV3-1 (or the pseudogene TRBV3-2) to TRBJ1-3; 8 nucleotides match TRBD1. Germline trimming cut 3 bases from V and 7 bases from J; bases unmatched to any gene: 5. This CDR3 is 14 amino acids long. From germline, CDR1 is LGHDT and CDR2 YNNKEL (reference sequence). This chain's CDR3 is CASSQDRARNTIYF. Written as DNA, the CDR3 is TGTGCCAGCAGCCAGGACAGGGCCCGTAACACCATATATTTT.

The chain has TRBV7-2 and TRBJ1-1; tentative D call: TRBD1 (6 bases). Germline V lookup: CDR1 SGHTA, CDR2 FQGNSA. V was trimmed by 6 bases and J by 0 bases, leaving 11 bases between them. The CDR3 is made up of 14 amino acids. The CDR3 DNA reads TGTGCCAGCAGTCCACAGGGTTTGAACACTGAAGCTTTCTTT. It codes for CASSPQGLNTEAFF.

The rearrangement uses TRBV2 and TRBJ1-2; perhaps TRBD1 as D (5 bases). CDR3 length: 13 residues. Trimming shortened V by 5 bases and J by 3 bases, and 10 bases separated the two germline ends. In germline, CDR1 is SNHLY, CDR2 FYNNEI. As DNA, the CDR3 is TGTGCCAGCAGTCCTACAGGCTACTATGGCTACACCTTC. Translated: CASSPTGYYGYTF. The variable domain in full, with the rest retrieved from reference TRBV2 and TRBJ1-2, is EPEVTQTPSHQVTQMGQEVILRCVPISNHLYFYWYRQILGQKVEFLVSFYNNEISEKSEIFDDQFSVERPDGSNFTLKIRSTKLEDSAMYFCASSPTGYYGYTFGSGTRLTVV.

The chain employs TRBV5-1 and TRBJ2-7, with a tentative D call TRBD1 (5 bases). The V gene lost 4 bases and the J gene lost 9 bases, with 14 bases spanning the gap. CDR3 length: 12 amino acids. The germline V gene has CDR1 SGHRS and CDR2 YFSETQ. Here the CDR3 reads CASSEGQHGQYF. CDR3 DNA sequence: TGCGCCAGCAGCGAAGGACAACACGGGCAGTACTTC.

This clone was detected a few times. This chain links TRBV28 with TRBJ1-5; the match to TRBD1 covers 9 bases. V lost 5 bases, J lost 2 bases, and 4 bases stayed unmatched. Germline CDR1 MDHEN, CDR2 SYDVKM. This CDR3 has 15 residues. The CDR3 DNA follows: TGTGCCAGCAGTGGGACAGGGACGCGCAATCAGCCCCAGCATTTT. The encoded protein is CASSGTGTRNQPQHF. Full variable domain (rest looked up from reference TRBV28 and TRBJ1-5): DVKVTQSSRYLVKRTGEKVFLECVQDMDHENMFWYRQDPGLGLRLIYFSYDVKMKEKGDIPEGYSVSREKKERFSLILESASTNQTSMYLCASSGTGTRNQPQHFGDGTRLSIL.

The chain couples TRBV6-5 to TRBJ2-2; TRBD2 is a possible D gene (5 bases). V lost 7 bases, J lost 5 bases, and 17 bases lay in between. This CDR3 spans 15 amino acids. Germline CDR1 MNHEY, CDR2 SVGAGI. CDR3 DNA sequence: TGTGCCAGCACCTACGGGGTCCCGGGGACCGGGGAGCTGTTTTTT. Its translation is CASTYGVPGTGELFF.

J is TRBJ2-7 and V is TRBV19; D is uncertain. The V gene lost 4 bases and the J gene lost 0 bases, with 7 bases spanning the gap. The CDR3 is made up of 13 amino acids. Germline assignment: CDR1 LNHDA and CDR2 SQIVND (reference sequence). CDR3 DNA: TGTGCCAGTAGTAGCGGCAGCTCCTACGAGCAGTACTTC. The encoded protein is CASSSGSSYEQYF.

The chain is built from TRBV27 and TRBJ2-7; possibly TRBD2 for D (7 bases). This CDR3 region has 13 residues. The V gene's germline CDR1 is MNHEY and CDR2 SMNVEV (reference sequence). V lost 4 bases and J lost 6, with 13 bases in between. CDR3: CASSWGQRGEQYF. CDR3 DNA: TGTGCCAGCAGTTGGGGGCAGCGGGGCGAGCAGTACTTC.

The rearrangement uses TRBV10-3 and TRBJ1-1; 9 bases agree with TRBD1. With 0 bases clipped from V and 5 bases from J, the junction kept 7 bases outside the gene matches. Germline V lookup: CDR1 ENHRY, CDR2 SYGVKD. The length of the CDR3 is 16 residues. CDR3 amino acids: CAISESNTGGLTEAFF. CDR3 in DNA: TGTGCCATCAGTGAGTCTAACACAGGGGGCCTAACTGAAGCTTTCTTT.

There are a few counts of this clone. CDR3 sequence (DNA): TGTGCCAGCAGTTTGAACAGGGATGTTGGCTACACCTTC. Translating it yields CASSLNRDVGYTF. The gene calls are TRBV12-3 or TRBV12-4 and TRBJ1-2; possible D gene TRBD1, 6 bases. V was shortened by 3 bases and J by 7 bases, with 12 bases between the two germline ends. This CDR3 has 13 amino acids.

The V call is TRBV2, the J call TRBJ2-2, with D perhaps TRBD2 (6 bases). Germline assignment: CDR1 SNHLY and CDR2 FYNNEI. The CDR3 has 14 residues. V lost 4 bases and J 2 bases, leaving 8 bases between the germline ends. DNA of the CDR3: TGTGCCAGCAGTGGGCGGGATAACACCGGGGAGCTGTTTTTT. It is translated as CASSGRDNTGELFF.

The genes are TRBV27 and TRBJ1-4; TRBD1 might be the D (6 bases). Germline lookup yields CDR1 MNHEY and CDR2 SMNVEV (reference sequence). Trimming took 5 bases from V and 6 from J, leaving 13 bases between them. CDR3 length: 14 amino acids. CDR3 sequence (DNA): TGTGCCAGCAGTCCTACAGGGTGGGATGAAAAACTGTTTTTT. Protein: CASSPTGWDEKLFF.

The J gene is TRBJ2-2, the V gene TRBV24-1; no reliable D call. CDR3 length: 13 amino acids. V was shortened by 6 bases and J by 5 bases, with 9 bases between the two germline ends. Germline V gives CDR1 KGHDR, CDR2 SFDVKD. The CDR3 loop is CATSRGYTGELFF. For the CDR3, the DNA is TGTGCCACCAGTAGAGGTTATACCGGGGAGCTGTTTTTT.

This rearrangement joins TRBV3-1 (or the pseudogene TRBV3-2) to TRBJ1-1; 10 bases line up with TRBD1. The CDR3 is 11 residues long. Trimming at V came to 6 bases and at J to 10 bases, leaving 2 bases not matched to a gene. The V gene's germline CDR1 is LGHDT and CDR2 YNNKEL (reference sequence). CDR3 residues: CASRGTGVAFF. DNA of the CDR3: TGTGCCAGCAGGGGGACAGGGGTAGCTTTCTTT.

This clone was seen a handful of times. The CDR3 region is CASSQAPDRNTEAFF. The DNA of the CDR3 is TGTGCCAGTAGTCAAGCGCCGGACAGGAACACTGAAGCTTTCTTT. The V and J genes are TRBV19 and TRBJ1-1, with D perhaps matching TRBD1 (6 bases). Trimming took 5 bases from V and 1 from J, leaving 14 bases between them. The CDR3 loop spans 15 amino acids. Germline assignment: CDR1 LNHDA and CDR2 SQIVND (reference sequence).

V and J are TRBV6-5 and TRBJ1-1, with D hard to call. This CDR3 region has 13 residues. V lost 10 bases to trimming and J lost 1 base, with 13 bases between them. The germline CDR1 and CDR2 sequences are MNHEY and SVGAGI. The CDR3 bases are TGTGCCACCTCGGGTTGGAGGAACACTGAAGCTTTCTTT. This gives the protein CATSGWRNTEAFF.

The rearrangement uses TRBV2 and TRBJ2-6; a possible D gene is TRBD1 (5 bases). This CDR3 is built from 14 residues. CDR1 and CDR2 from the germline V gene are SNHLY and FYNNEI. The V gene lost 3 bases and the J gene lost 4 bases, with 7 bases spanning the gap. The CDR3 here is CASSDRTGANVLTF. The CDR3 nucleotides are TGTGCCAGCAGTGACAGGACAGGGGCCAACGTCCTGACTTTC.

A word on this clone: Sequence at one end of the junction differs from germline and may be a read error. This chain connects TRBV5-4 to TRBJ1-2; TRBD1 aligns across 7 bases. Germline CDR1 reads SGHNT; CDR2 reads YYREEE (reference sequence). The CDR3 is 12 amino acids. DNA of the CDR3: TGTGCCAGCACCTTGCCCCTAGACAGGGACACCTTC. Amino acids: CASTLPLDRDTF.

The chain has TRBV2 and TRBJ2-1; 11 bases line up with TRBD2. CDR3 length: 17 residues. The J segment lost 0 bases and the V segment lost 7 bases, leaving 8 bases of the junction unmatched. CDR1 and CDR2 from the germline V gene are SNHLY and FYNNEI. CDR3 sequence: CASITSGRGSSYNEQFF. CDR3 nucleotide sequence: TGTGCCAGCATTACTAGCGGGAGAGGGAGCTCCTACAATGAGCAGTTCTTC.

The CDR3 loop is CASSLDLQGHEQYF. CDR3 nucleotides: TGTGCCAGCAGCTTAGATCTCCAGGGGCACGAGCAGTACTTC. The genes are TRBV11-2 and TRBJ2-7; D might be TRBD1 (6 bases). The germline V gene encodes CDR1 SGHAT and CDR2 FQNNGV. V lost 0 bases, J lost 5 bases, and 11 bases lay in between. This CDR3 spans 14 amino acids.

This chain uses TRBV28 with TRBJ1-2, with 7 nucleotides matching TRBD1. The CDR3 runs to 13 residues. J gave up 6 bases and V 8 bases, and 9 bases lay outside the gene matches. The germline CDR1 and CDR2 sequences are MDHEN and SYDVKM. The CDR3, as DNA: TGTGCCAGCGGGGGTGACAGGGCCGATGGCTACACCTTC. It encodes CASGGDRADGYTF.

A note on this clone: One end of the junction is discordant with germline, which a read error may explain. V is TRBV6-2 or TRBV6-3 and J is TRBJ1-6; TRBD1 matches at 11 bases. In germline, CDR1 is MNHEY, CDR2 SVGEGT. The CDR3 is 16 residues long. The CDR3 DNA sequence: TGTGCCCGCAGTACACCTCGGACAGGGGGCCAGTCACCCCTCCACTTT. It encodes CARSTPRTGGQSPLHF.

A few counts support this clone. This chain uses TRBV28 with TRBJ2-1; 7 nucleotides match TRBD1. The V gene's germline CDR1 is MDHEN and CDR2 SYDVKM. J was trimmed by 3 bases and V by 5 bases; bases with no gene match: 10. The CDR3 runs to 16 residues. The CDR3 protein is CASSPPGQKYYNEQFF. In nucleotides, the CDR3 is TGTGCCAGCAGTCCTCCGGGACAGAAGTACTACAATGAGCAGTTCTTC.

The chain is built from TRBV20-1 and TRBJ1-6, with D possibly matching TRBD1 (6 bases). Germline CDR1 is DFQATT and CDR2 is SNEGSKA (reference sequence). Trimming took 3 bases from V and 7 from J, leaving 19 bases between them. The CDR3 loop spans 16 amino acids. This CDR3 is CSASRGGAGHNSPLHF. CDR3 nucleotide sequence: TGCAGTGCTAGTCGGGGGGGCGCCGGTCACAATTCACCCCTCCACTTT.